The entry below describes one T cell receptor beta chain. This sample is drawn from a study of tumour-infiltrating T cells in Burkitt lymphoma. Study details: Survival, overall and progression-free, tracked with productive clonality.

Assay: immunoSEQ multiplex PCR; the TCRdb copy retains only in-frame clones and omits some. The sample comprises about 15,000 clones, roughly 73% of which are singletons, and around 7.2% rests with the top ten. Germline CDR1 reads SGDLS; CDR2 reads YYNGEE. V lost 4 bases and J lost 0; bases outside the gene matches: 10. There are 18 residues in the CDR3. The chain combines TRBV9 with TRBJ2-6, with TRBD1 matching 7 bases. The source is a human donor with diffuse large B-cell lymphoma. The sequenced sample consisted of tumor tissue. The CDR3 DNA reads TGTGCCAGCAGCCCAAGGGGACAGCCCGGCTCTGGGGCCAACGTCCTGACTTTC. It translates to CASSPRGQPGSGANVLTF.